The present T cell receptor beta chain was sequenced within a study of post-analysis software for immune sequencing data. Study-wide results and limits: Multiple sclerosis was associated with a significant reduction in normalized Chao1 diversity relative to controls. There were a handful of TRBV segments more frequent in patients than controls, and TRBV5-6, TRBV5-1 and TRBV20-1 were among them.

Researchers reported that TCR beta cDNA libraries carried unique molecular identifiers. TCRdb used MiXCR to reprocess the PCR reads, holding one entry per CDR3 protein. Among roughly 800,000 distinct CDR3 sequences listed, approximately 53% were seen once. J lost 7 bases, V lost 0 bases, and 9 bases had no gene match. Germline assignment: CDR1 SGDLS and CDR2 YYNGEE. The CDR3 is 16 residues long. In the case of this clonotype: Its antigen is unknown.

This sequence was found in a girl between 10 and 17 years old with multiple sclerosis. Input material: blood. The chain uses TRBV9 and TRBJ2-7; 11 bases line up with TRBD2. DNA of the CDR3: TGTGCCAGCAGCGTAGGAGCTAGCGGGAGGTCGGGTGAGCAGTACTTC. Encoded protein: CASSVGASGRSGEQYF. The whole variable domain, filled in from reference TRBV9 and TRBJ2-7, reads DSGVTQTPKHLITATGQRVTLRCSPRSGDLSVYWYQQSLDQGLQFLIQYYNGEERAKGNILERFSAQQFPDLHSELNLSSLELGDSALYFCASSVGASGRSGEQYFGPGTRLTVT.